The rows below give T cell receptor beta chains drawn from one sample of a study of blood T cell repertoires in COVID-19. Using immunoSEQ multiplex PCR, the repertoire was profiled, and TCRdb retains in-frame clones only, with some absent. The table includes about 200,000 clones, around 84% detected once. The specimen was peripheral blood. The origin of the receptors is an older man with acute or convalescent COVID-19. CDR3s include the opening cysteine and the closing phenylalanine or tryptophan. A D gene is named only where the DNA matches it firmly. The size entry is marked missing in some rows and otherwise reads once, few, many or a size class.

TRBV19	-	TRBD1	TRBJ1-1	TGTGCCAGTAGTATGACAGGGAAAGCTTTCTTT	CASSMTGKAFF
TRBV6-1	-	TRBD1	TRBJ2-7	TGTGCCAGCAGTCGGACAGGGTTTATTGCCGAGCAGTACTTC	CASSRTGFIAEQYF
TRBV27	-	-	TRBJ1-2	TGTGCCAGCAGTCAAACGCCCCAGGGTGACGGCTACACCTTC	CASSQTPQGDGYTF
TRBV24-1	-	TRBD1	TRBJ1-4	TGTGCCACCAGTGATGCGAGCACAGGGGTCAGGGAAAAACTGTTTTTT	CATSDASTGVREKLFF
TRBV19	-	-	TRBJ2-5	TGTGCCAGTAGTCCTACAGGGTCAGAGACCCAGTACTTC	CASSPTGSETQYF
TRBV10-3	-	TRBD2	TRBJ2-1	TGTGCCATCAGACTAGCGGGAAGCAATGAGCAGTTCTTC	CAIRLAGSNEQFF
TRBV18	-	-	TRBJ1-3	TGTGCCAGCTCACCCGCTGGACAGTTTGGAAACACCATATATTTT	CASSPAGQFGNTIYF
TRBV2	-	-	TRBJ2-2	TGTGCCAGCAGTGAACGGTACGGGGAGCTGTTTTTT	CASSERYGELFF
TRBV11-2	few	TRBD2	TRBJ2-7	TGTGCCAGCAGCTTAGGCCCGGGGGGCTACGAGCAGTACTTC	CASSLGPGGYEQYF
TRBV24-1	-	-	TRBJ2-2	TGTGCCACCAGTGGGTCTAGCTTTGGCGGGGAGCTGTTTTTT	CATSGSSFGGELFF
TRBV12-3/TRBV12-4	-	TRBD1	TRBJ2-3	TGTGCCTCGACAGGGGCAAGCACAGATACGCAGTATTTT	CASTGASTDTQYF
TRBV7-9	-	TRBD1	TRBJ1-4	TGTGCCAGCACGGGACAGCATAATGAAAAACTGTTTTTT	CASTGQHNEKLFF
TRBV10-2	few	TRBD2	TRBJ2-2	TGCGCCAGCAGTGGACTAGCGTCCGGGGAGCTGTTTTTT	CASSGLASGELFF
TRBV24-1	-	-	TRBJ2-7	TGTGCCACCAGTGATTTACGGTCATCAGGCCCCGGGGATTACGAGCAGTACTTC	CATSDLRSSGPGDYEQYF
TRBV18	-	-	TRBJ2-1	TGTGCCAGCTCACCACCGGGACAAGGGAGGGCTGAGCAGTTCTTC	CASSPPGQGRAEQFF
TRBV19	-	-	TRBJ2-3	TGTGCCAGTAGTATAGACCGAACGACTAGCACAGATACGCAGTATTTT	CASSIDRTTSTDTQYF
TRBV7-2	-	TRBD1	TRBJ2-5	TGTGCCAGCAGCTCGGACAGGGGAGAGACCCAGTACTTC	CASSSDRGETQYF
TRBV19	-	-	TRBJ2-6	TGTGCCAGTGGGAGGGGGGCGATTTCTGGGGCCAACGTCCTGACTTTC	CASGRGAISGANVLTF
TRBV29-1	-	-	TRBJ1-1	TGCAGCGTGGCAGGGGTCCTCAACACTGAAGCTTTCTTT	CSVAGVLNTEAFF
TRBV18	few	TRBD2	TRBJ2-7	TGTGCCAGCTCACTGGGTAGCGGGACGGAGCAGTACTTC	CASSLGSGTEQYF
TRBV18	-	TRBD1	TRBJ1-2	TGTGCCAGCTCACCGACAGGGGGCTATGGCTACACCTTC	CASSPTGGYGYTF
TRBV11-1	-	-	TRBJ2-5	TGTGCCAGCAGCTTAGTGAGGCGGGGAGAGACCCAGTACTTC	CASSLVRRGETQYF
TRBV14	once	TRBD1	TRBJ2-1	TGTGCCAGCAGCCAACCCCGGGACAGGGGTTGGGGTGAGCAGTTCTTC	CASSQPRDRGWGEQFF
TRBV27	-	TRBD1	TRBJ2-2	TGTGCCAGCAGGGGGACAGGGGCGACCGGGGAGCTGTTTTTT	CASRGTGATGELFF
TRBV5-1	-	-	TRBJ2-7	TGCGCCAGCAGCTTCCAGCACAGCTCCTACGAGCAGTACTTC	CASSFQHSSYEQYF
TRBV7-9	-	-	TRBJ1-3	TGTGCCAGCAGCTTACCGTCAGGGCTGCACTCTGGAAACACCATATATTTT	CASSLPSGLHSGNTIYF
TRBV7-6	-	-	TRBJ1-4	TGTGCCAGCAGCTTAGGGAGAAATGAAAAACTGTTTTTT	CASSLGRNEKLFF
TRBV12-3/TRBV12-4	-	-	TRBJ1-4	TGTGCCAGCAGTTTTCGGGGGAATGAAAAACTGTTTTTT	CASSFRGNEKLFF
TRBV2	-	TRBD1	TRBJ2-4	TGTGCCAGCAGACCAGGGGGCGCAGCCAAAAACATTCAGTACTTC	CASRPGGAAKNIQYF
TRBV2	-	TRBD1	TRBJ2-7	TGTGCCAGCAGCTTGACAGGGGGCGTATACGAGCAGTACTTC	CASSLTGGVYEQYF
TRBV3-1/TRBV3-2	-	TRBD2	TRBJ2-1	TGTGCCAGCAGCCTCCTGACTAGCGGGAGTCTCGCCAATGAGCAGTTCTTC	CASSLLTSGSLANEQFF
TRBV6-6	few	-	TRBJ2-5	TGTGCCAGCAGTTACTCGAGGGGGATGGAGACCCAGTACTTC	CASSYSRGMETQYF
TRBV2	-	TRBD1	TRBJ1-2	TGTGCCAGCAACAGGGGGGCCAACTATGGCTACACCTTC	CASNRGANYGYTF
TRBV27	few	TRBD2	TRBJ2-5	TGTGCCAGCAGAAGGACTAGCGGCAGGGGAGAGACCCAGTACTTC	CASRRTSGRGETQYF
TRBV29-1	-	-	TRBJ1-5	TGCAGCGTTGGACAATGGAATCAGCCCCAGCATTTT	CSVGQWNQPQHF
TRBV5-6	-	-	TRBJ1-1	TGTGCCAGCAGCCCGGGGTGGGGAGTCACTGAAGCTTTCTTT	CASSPGWGVTEAFF
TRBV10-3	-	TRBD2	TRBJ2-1	TGTGCCATCAGTGAGTCGCCGGGAGGGCCCAATGAGCAGTTCTTC	CAISESPGGPNEQFF
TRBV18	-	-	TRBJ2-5	TGTGCCAGCTCACCATTCTCGGGAAACCAAGAGACCCAGTACTTC	CASSPFSGNQETQYF
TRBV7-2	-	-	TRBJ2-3	TGTGCCAGCAGCTTAGACAGGGGGGGTACAGATACGCAGTATTTT	CASSLDRGGTDTQYF
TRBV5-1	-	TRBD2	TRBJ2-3	TGCGCCAGCGCGGGGGGAAGCCTAACTAGCACAGATACGCAGTATTTT	CASAGGSLTSTDTQYF
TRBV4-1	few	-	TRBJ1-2	TGCGCCAGCAGCCAAGTACCAGGGGATAACTATGGCTACACCTTC	CASSQVPGDNYGYTF
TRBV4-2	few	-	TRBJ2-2	TGTGCCAGCAGCCAAGTGAAAGAGATCGCCGGGGAGCTGTTTTTT	CASSQVKEIAGELFF
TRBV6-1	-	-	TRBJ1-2	TGTGCCAGCAGTGAACCGGGTAAGGCTGGCTACACCTTC	CASSEPGKAGYTF
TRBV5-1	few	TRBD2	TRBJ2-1	TGCGCCTCTTCGGGGGGTCCCGGGGACAATGAGCAGTTCTTC	CASSGGPGDNEQFF
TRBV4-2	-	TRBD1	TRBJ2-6	TGTGCCAGCAGCCAAGATCAGGGGGCTGGGGCCAACGTCCTGACTTTC	CASSQDQGAGANVLTF
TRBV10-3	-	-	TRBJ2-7	TGTGCCATCAGTGGGGCTAGCGAGTTTTACGAGCAGTACTTC	CAISGASEFYEQYF